These 6 T cell receptor beta chains were sequenced from one sample in a study of metastatic and nonmetastatic thyroid tumors. Each patient went into thyroid surgery without having received any treatment. TCRdb reprocessed the PCR reads using MiXCR. The sample has approximately 90,000 clones, around 9.1% seen once; the top ten hold 8.8%. The sequenced material came from blood. The receptors derive from a female donor with papillary thyroid cancer or a benign thyroid nodule (not recorded which). Some clones in this sample may be carry-over from other donors' samples.

This clone appeared many times. The CDR3 loop is CASSPILGVSGYTF. DNA for the CDR3: TGTGCCAGCAGTCCTATTCTGGGCGTAAGTGGCTACACCTTC. The gene calls are TRBV28 and TRBJ1-2; no firm D call. The germline gives CDR1 MDHEN, CDR2 SYDVKM. The CDR3 spans 14 residues. V was clipped by 5 bases and J by 7 bases, with 17 bases between them.

This clone was detected ten times or more. The chain recombines TRBV11-3 with TRBJ2-6, with 7 bases matching TRBD1. The V gene's germline CDR1 is SGHNT and CDR2 YENEEA. The CDR3 length is 15 residues. The V segment lost 4 bases and the J segment 2 bases; nucleotides outside the gene matches: 2. The CDR3: CASSSDRAGANVLTF. In DNA, the CDR3 is TGTGCCAGCAGCTCCGACAGGGCTGGGGCCAACGTCCTGACTTTC.

Remarks on this clone: A junction end diverges from the germline sequence, so it may reflect a read error. The rearrangement links TRBV9 to TRBJ1-2, with a possible D match to TRBD1 (6 bases). CDR1 is SGDLS, CDR2 YYNGEE, per germline. The CDR3 is made up of 15 amino acids. In DNA form, the CDR3 reads TGTGCCAGCAGCTCCCCGGGGGCCGCTAACCATGGCTACACCTTC. This codes for CASSSPGAANHGYTF.

There are many counts of this clone. The chain uses TRBV15 and TRBJ2-3; either TRBD1 or TRBD2 may supply D (5 bases each). The CDR3 covers 14 residues. V lost 5 bases, J lost 3 bases, and 12 bases lay in between. The germline CDR1 and CDR2 sequences are LNHNV and YYDKDF (reference sequence). This chain's CDR3 is CATSGPRETDTQYF. DNA for the CDR3: TGTGCCACCAGCGGACCCAGGGAGACAGATACGCAGTATTTT.

This clone was found a few times. This CDR3 is CASSPREQVGEKLFF. The CDR3 DNA is TGTGCCAGCTCACCACGAGAGCAAGTGGGAGAAAAACTGTTTTTT. The chain combines TRBV18 with TRBJ1-4; D call uncertain. Germline values: CDR1 KGHSH, CDR2 LQKENI. Deletions cut 1 base from V and 8 bases from J, with 14 bases between. The CDR3 covers 15 residues.

This clone was counted many times. The V gene is TRBV10-3, the J gene TRBJ1-2, with 8 bases lining up with TRBD1. CDR1 and CDR2 (germline): ENHRY, SYGVKD. CDR3 length: 15 residues. Trimming at V came to 10 bases and at J to 6 bases, leaving 16 bases not matched to a gene. For the CDR3, the DNA is TGTGCCAGCCGGAGTGGGACAGGCCCGCCGAATGGCTACACCTTC. Translating gives CASRSGTGPPNGYTF.